This T cell receptor (beta chain) comes out of a study of CD8 T cells in ankylosing spondylitis. This clonotype was counted only a few times. Its antigen is undetermined. CDR1 is KGHSH, CDR2 LQKENI, per germline. V lost 3 bases and J lost 3, with 8 bases in between. The CDR3 extends over 13 amino acids. Study outcomes and limitations: Significant enrichment of disease-linked clones was reported in matched ankylosing spondylitis synovial fluid. Prior work had noted some motif variants in reactive arthritis blood and synovial fluid. There was a TCR beta motif, made of several highly homologous variants, that appeared characteristic of ankylosing spondylitis blood.

Quantitative 5'-RACE with molecular barcodes generated TCR beta libraries. TCRdb processed the 5' RACE reads anew with MiXCR; each CDR3 protein has one entry. The top ten hold around 16% of the sample, which has some 400,000 distinct CDR3 sequences, approximately 20% seen once. This rearrangement joins TRBV18 to TRBJ2-5, with TRBD1 as a possible D gene (5 bases). The source material was blood, either unsorted or a sorted T cell fraction (not recorded which). This receptor was identified in a male donor with ankylosing spondylitis. CDR3 loop: CASSPLQEETQYF. As DNA, the CDR3 is TGTGCCAGCTCACCTTTACAGGAAGAGACCCAGTACTTC.